This TCR beta chain appears in the sequencing data of a study of T cell responses to AZD1222 COVID-19 vaccine. As for this clone: Its matching antigen is unknown.

Repertoires were generated with immunoSEQ multiplex PCR, while TCRdb's copy carries only in-frame clones and drops some. The data contain roughly 110,000 clones, about 89% of them singletons. General study findings and limits: Scientists sampled the repertoires only once the peak T cell response had passed. A rise in Spike-specific TCR breadth and depth followed two AZD1222 doses. Variant regions that are unmutated are reportedly the target of nearly half of spike-specific TCRs.

V was clipped by 5 bases and J by 0 bases; unmatched bases: 7. Germline values: CDR1 SGHAT, CDR2 FQNNGV. CDR3 length: 15 residues. Source: peripheral blood, taken 28 days after the second AZD1222 dose. The sequence derives from an adult who received the AZD1222 COVID-19 vaccine. This chain connects TRBV11-2 to TRBJ2-7, with TRBD2 matching over 7 bases. The CDR3 is CASSTRSSGSYEQYF. DNA for the CDR3: TGTGCCAGCAGCACCCGGTCTAGCGGCTCCTACGAGCAGTACTTC. The complete variable domain, with remaining parts taken from reference TRBV11-2 and TRBJ2-7, reads EAGVAQSPRYKIIEKRQSVAFWCNPISGHATLYWYQQILGQGPKLLIQFQNNGVVDDSQLPKDRFSAERLKGVDSTLKIQPAKLEDSAVYLCASSTRSSGSYEQYFGPGTRLTVT.